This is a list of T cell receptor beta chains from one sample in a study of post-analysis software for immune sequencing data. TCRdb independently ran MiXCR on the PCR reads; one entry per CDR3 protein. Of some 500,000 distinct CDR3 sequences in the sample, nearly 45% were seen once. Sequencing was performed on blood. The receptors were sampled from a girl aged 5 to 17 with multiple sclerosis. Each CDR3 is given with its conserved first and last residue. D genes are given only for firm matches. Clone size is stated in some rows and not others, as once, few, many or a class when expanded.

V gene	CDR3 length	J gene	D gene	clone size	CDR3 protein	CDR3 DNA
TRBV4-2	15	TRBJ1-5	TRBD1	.	CASSQGQTSNQPQHF	TGTGCCAGCAGCCAGGGACAGACTAGCAATCAGCCCCAGCATTTT
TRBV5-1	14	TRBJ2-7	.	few	CASSARGATYEQYF	TGCGCCAGCAGCGCTAGGGGGGCGACCTACGAGCAGTACTTC
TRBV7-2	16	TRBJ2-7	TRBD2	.	CASSLAPSGGRREQYF	TGTGCCAGCAGCTTAGCACCCTCGGGCGGGAGACGAGAGCAGTACTTC
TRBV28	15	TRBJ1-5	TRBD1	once	CASSFRDRRDQPQHF	TGTGCCAGCAGTTTTCGGGACAGGAGGGATCAGCCCCAGCATTTT
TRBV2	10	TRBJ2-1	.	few	CATSGFEQFF	TGTGCCACCAGCGGTTTTGAGCAGTTCTTC
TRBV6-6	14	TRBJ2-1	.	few	CATKSGRKNNEQFF	TGTGCCACTAAAAGCGGACGTAAAAACAATGAGCAGTTCTTC
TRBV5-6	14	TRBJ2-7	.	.	CASTLSIGSYEQYF	TGTGCCAGCACCTTATCGATAGGTTCCTACGAGCAGTACTTC
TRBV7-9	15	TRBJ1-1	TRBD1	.	CASTQTGGLRAEAFF	TGTGCCAGCACCCAGACAGGGGGTTTACGGGCTGAAGCTTTCTTT
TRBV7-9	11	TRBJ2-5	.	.	CASNGGETQYF	TGTGCCAGCAATGGGGGGGAGACCCAGTACTTC
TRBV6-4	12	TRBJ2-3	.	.	CASSGAGNTQYF	TGTGCCAGCAGTGGGGCTGGCAATACGCAGTATTTT
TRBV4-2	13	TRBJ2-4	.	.	CASSQDLEADEYF	TGTGCCAGCAGCCAAGATTTGGAGGCAGATGAGTACTTC
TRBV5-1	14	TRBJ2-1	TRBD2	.	CASSGQAGDNEQFF	TGCGCCAGCAGCGGTCAAGCGGGAGATAATGAGCAGTTCTTC
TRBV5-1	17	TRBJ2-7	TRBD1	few	CASSPTPNRDRVREQYF	TGCGCCAGCAGTCCCACACCCAACCGGGACAGGGTTCGCGAGCAGTACTTC
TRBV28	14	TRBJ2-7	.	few	CASSFLNRVYEQYF	TGTGCCAGCAGTTTCCTGAACAGGGTTTACGAGCAGTACTTC
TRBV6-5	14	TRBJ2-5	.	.	CASRDHGPQETQYF	TGTGCCAGCAGAGATCATGGGCCCCAAGAGACCCAGTACTTC
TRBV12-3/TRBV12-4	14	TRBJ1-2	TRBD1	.	CASTRDSSNYGYTF	TGTGCCAGCACCCGGGACAGTTCTAACTATGGCTACACCTTC
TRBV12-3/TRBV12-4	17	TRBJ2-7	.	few	CASSSDQGDSFSYEQYF	TGTGCCAGCAGCTCGGATCAGGGGGACTCCTTCTCCTACGAGCAGTACTTC
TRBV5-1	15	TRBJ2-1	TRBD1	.	CASSLARQGVGEQFF	TGCGCCAGCAGCTTGGCCCGGCAGGGGGTGGGTGAGCAGTTCTTC
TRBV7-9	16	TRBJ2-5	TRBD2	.	CDSSFRLAGPAETQYF	TGTGACAGCAGTTTTAGACTAGCGGGACCGGCAGAGACCCAGTACTTC
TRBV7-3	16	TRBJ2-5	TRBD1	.	CASSLMGQGAWEAQYF	TGTGCCAGCAGCTTAATGGGGCAGGGGGCCTGGGAGGCCCAGTACTTC
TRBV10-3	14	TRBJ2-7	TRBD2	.	CAISGASGSYEQYF	TGTGCCATCAGTGGGGCTAGCGGGAGCTACGAGCAGTACTTC
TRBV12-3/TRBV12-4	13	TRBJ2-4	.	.	CASKAGAKNIQYF	TGTGCCAGCAAAGCAGGAGCCAAAAACATTCAGTACTTC
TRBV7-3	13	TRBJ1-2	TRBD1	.	CASSLTGTDGYTF	TGTGCCAGCAGCCTGACAGGGACAGATGGCTACACCTTC
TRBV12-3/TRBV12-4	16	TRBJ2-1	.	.	CASSFIRWDSYNEQFF	TGTGCCAGCAGTTTCATTAGGTGGGATAGTTACAATGAGCAGTTCTTC
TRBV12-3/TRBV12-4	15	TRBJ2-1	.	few	CASSLALDSDGEQFF	TGTGCCAGCAGTTTAGCGCTAGATTCAGACGGTGAGCAGTTCTTC
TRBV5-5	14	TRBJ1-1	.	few	CASSVRQAQAEAFF	TGCGCCAGCAGCGTACGACAGGCCCAAGCTGAAGCTTTCTTT
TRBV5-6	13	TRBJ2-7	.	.	CASSRGAEDEQYF	TGTGCCAGCAGCCGGGGGGCTGAGGACGAGCAGTACTTC
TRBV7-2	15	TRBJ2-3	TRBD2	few	CASGLGLAGFDTQYF	TGTGCCAGCGGCTTAGGACTAGCGGGATTTGATACGCAGTATTTT
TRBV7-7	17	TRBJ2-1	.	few	CASSLAHPGAAVDEQFF	TGTGCTAGCAGCTTAGCCCACCCGGGGGCAGCCGTGGATGAGCAGTTCTTC
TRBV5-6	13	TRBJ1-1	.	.	CASSTTTNTEAFF	TGTGCCAGCAGCACAACGACTAACACTGAAGCTTTCTTT
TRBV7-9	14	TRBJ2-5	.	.	CASSSKQFQETQYF	TGTGCCAGCAGCTCTAAACAGTTCCAAGAGACCCAGTACTTC
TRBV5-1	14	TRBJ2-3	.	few	CASSPEFPTATQYF	TGCGCCAGCAGCCCCGAGTTTCCGACCGCTACGCAGTATTTT
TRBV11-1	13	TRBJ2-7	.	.	CASSPPGPYEQYF	TGTGCCAGCAGCCCGCCGGGACCCTACGAGCAGTACTTC
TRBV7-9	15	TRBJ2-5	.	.	CASSSGVGAGETQYF	TGTGCCAGCAGCTCCGGAGTGGGAGCAGGAGAGACCCAGTACTTC
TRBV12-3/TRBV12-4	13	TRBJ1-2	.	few	CAGGKGRNYGYTF	TGTGCCGGCGGGAAGGGGCGGAACTATGGCTACACCTTC
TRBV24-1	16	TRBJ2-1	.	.	CATSDLYDTVYNEQFF	TGTGCCACCAGTGATTTGTATGATACAGTCTACAATGAGCAGTTCTTC
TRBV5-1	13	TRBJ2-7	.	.	CASSLRRGHEQYF	TGCGCCAGCAGCTTGAGACGGGGGCACGAGCAGTACTTC
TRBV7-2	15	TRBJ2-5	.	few	CASSLAWGAGKTQYF	TGTGCCAGCAGCTTAGCTTGGGGCGCCGGGAAGACCCAGTACTTC
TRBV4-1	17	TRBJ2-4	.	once	CASSPSKGERAKNIQYF	TGCGCCAGCAGCCCCAGTAAGGGGGAGAGGGCCAAAAACATTCAGTACTTC